The sequence of this T cell receptor (beta chain) was determined in a study of monozygotic twins with cystic fibrosis. Germline CDR1 reads SGHKS; CDR2 reads YYEKEE (reference sequence). The CDR3 has 15 amino acids. Trimming removed 4 bases from V and 11 bases from J, with 21 bases in between. Study-wide results and limits: Co-twins had the most similar V usage for 13 of 16 pairs, J for 8. Median Simpson clonality of roughly 0.0093 suggested naive T cells predominated.

Using immunoSEQ multiplex PCR, the repertoire was profiled, and TCRdb retains in-frame clones only, with some absent. The data show about 10,000 clones, 99% seen once. With regard to this clone: Antigen: not known.

The origin of this receptor is a man between 18 and 35 years old with cystic fibrosis. This chain joins TRBV5-5 and TRBJ1-4; TRBD1 might be the D (6 bases). The sequenced material came from blood. The chain's CDR3 is CASSPLDSHLRKLFF. CDR3 coding DNA: TGTGCCAGCAGCCCACTGGACAGCCATTTGAGGAAACTGTTTTTT. Together with reference TRBV5-5 and TRBJ1-4, the CDR3 gives the full variable domain: DAGVTQSPTHLIKTRGQQVTLRCSPISGHKSVSWYQQVLGQGPQFIFQYYEKEERGRGNFPDRFSARQFPNYSSELNVNALLLGDSALYLCASSPLDSHLRKLFFGSGTQLSVL.